This note documents a single T cell receptor beta chain sequence. Its target is not known. This record belongs to a study of OX40 agonist ivuxolimab in advanced cancers. Study at large: Patients were treated with intravenous ivuxolimab, dosed at 0.01 to 10 mg/kg and infused every 2 weeks. General observations from the study: Among patients with partial responses at 0.1-3.0 mg/kg, clonal expansion was among the lowest. There was clonal expansion of CD4+ and CD8+ blood T cells by week 6 at 0.1 to 3.0 mg/kg.

The CDR3 is 12 residues long. V lost 6 bases and J 5 bases, leaving 13 bases between the germline ends. The germline gives CDR1 SQVTM, CDR2 ANQGSEA. The protocol was immunoSEQ multiplex PCR, while the TCRdb copy is restricted to in-frame clones and leaves out a portion. The table has more than 70,000 clones, under 95% seen once; the top ten hold around 1.5%. The input for sequencing was CD4+ or CD8+ T cells sorted from blood, taken in a trial of the OX40 agonist ivuxolimab. This receptor was identified in an adult with an advanced solid tumor such as melanoma, head and neck, liver or kidney cancer. V is TRBV29-1 and J is TRBJ2-5; D is uncertain. CDR3 in amino acids: CSVREGPETQYF. Written as DNA, the CDR3 is TGCAGCGTCCGTGAAGGGCCGGAGACCCAGTACTTC. The whole variable domain, remainder taken from reference TRBV29-1 and TRBJ2-5, is SAVISQKPSRDICQRGTSLTIQCQVDSQVTMMFWYRQQPGQSLTLIATANQGSEATYESGFVIDKFPISRPNLTFSTLTVSNMSPEDSSIYLCSVREGPETQYFGPGTRLLVL.